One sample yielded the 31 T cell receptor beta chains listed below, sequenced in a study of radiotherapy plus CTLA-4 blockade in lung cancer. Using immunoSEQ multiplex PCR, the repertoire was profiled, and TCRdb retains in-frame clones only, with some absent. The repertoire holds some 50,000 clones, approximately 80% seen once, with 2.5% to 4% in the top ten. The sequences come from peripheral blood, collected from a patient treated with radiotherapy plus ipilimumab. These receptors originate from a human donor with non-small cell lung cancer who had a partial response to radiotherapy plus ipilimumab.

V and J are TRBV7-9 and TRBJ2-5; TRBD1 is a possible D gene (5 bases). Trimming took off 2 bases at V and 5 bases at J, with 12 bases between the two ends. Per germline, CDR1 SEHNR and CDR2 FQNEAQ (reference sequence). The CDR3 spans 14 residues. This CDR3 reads CASSLRGVRETQYF. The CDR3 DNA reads TGTGCCAGCAGCTTAAGGGGCGTCCGGGAGACCCAGTACTTC.

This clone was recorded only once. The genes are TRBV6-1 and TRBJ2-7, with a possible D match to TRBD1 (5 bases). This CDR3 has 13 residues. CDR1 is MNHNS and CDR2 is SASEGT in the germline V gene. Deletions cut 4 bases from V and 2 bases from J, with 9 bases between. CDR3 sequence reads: CASSATAAYEQYF. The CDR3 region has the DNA TGTGCCAGCAGTGCGACAGCCGCCTACGAGCAGTACTTC.

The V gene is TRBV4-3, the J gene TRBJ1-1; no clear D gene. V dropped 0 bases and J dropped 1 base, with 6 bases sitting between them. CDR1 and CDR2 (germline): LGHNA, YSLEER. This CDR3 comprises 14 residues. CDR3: CASSQDRGNTEAFF. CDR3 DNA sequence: TGCGCCAGCAGCCAAGATCGGGGGAACACTGAAGCTTTCTTT.

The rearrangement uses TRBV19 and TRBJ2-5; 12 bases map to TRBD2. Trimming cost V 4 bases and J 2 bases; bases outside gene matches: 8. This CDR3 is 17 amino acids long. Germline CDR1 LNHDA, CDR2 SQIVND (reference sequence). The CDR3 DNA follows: TGTGCCAGTAGTAGCCGACTAGCGGGGGTAACTCAAGAGACCCAGTACTTC. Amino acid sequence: CASSSRLAGVTQETQYF.

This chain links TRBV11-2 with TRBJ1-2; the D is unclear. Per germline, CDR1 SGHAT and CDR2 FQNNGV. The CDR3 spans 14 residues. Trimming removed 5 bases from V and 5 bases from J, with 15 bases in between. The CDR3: CASSHIQRRYGYTF. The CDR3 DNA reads TGTGCCAGCAGCCACATACAGAGAAGGTATGGCTACACCTTC. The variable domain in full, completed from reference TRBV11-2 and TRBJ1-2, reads EAGVAQSPRYKIIEKRQSVAFWCNPISGHATLYWYQQILGQGPKLLIQFQNNGVVDDSQLPKDRFSAERLKGVDSTLKIQPAKLEDSAVYLCASSHIQRRYGYTFGSGTRLTVV.

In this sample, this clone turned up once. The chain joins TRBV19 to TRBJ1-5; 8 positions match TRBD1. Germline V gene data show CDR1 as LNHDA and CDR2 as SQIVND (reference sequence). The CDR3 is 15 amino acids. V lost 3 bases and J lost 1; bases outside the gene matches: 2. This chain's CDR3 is CASSMGQASNQPQHF. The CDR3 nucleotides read TGTGCCAGTAGTATGGGACAGGCAAGCAATCAGCCCCAGCATTTT.

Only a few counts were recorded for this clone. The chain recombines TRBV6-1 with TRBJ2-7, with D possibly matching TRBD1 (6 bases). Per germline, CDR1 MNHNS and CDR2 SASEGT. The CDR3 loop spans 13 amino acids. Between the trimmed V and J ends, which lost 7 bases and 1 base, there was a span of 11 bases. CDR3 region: CASTGQSSYEQYF. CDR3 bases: TGTGCCAGCACCGGACAGAGTTCCTACGAGCAGTACTTC.

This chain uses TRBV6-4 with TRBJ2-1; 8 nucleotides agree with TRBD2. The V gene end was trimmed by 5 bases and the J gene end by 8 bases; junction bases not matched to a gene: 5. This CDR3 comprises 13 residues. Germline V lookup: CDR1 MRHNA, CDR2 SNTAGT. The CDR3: CASSPRRGDEQFF. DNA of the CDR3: TGTGCCAGCAGTCCGAGGCGGGGGGATGAGCAGTTCTTC.

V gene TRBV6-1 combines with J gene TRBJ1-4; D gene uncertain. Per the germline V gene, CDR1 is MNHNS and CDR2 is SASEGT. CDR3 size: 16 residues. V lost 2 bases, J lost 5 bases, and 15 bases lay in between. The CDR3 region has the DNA TGTGCCAGCAGTGAATGGGTTGGCGGCCCCAATGAAAAACTGTTTTTT. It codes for CASSEWVGGPNEKLFF.

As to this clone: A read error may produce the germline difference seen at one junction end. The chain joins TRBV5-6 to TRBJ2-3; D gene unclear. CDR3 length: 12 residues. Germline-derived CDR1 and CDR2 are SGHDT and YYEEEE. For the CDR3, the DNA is TGTGCCAGCAGCTTGGCCGAGAATACGCGGTATTTT. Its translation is CASSLAENTRYF.

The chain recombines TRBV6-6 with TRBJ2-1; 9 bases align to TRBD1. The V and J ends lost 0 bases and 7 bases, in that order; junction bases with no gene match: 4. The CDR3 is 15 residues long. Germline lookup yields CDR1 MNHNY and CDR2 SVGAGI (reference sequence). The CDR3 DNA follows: TGTGCCAGCAGTTACTCGGGACAGGGTCGGAATGAGCAGTTCTTC. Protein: CASSYSGQGRNEQFF.

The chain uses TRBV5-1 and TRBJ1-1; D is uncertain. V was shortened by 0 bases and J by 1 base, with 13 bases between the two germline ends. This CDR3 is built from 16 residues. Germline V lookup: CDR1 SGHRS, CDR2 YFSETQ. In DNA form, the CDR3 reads TGCGCCAGCAGCTTGGGTATTCTTCGGGGGAACACTGAAGCTTTCTTT. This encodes CASSLGILRGNTEAFF.

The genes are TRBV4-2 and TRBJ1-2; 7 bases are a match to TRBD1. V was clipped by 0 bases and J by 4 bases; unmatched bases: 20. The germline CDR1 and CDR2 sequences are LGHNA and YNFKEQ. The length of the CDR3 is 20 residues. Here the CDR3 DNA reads TGTGCCAGCAGCCAAGAGTTACGGGCTCGATCGACAGGGATAGTCTATGGCTACACCTTC. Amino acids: CASSQELRARSTGIVYGYTF.

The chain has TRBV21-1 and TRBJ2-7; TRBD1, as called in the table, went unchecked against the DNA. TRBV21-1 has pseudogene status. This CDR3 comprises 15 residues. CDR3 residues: CASSFRTGISYEQYF. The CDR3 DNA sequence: TGTGCCAGCAGCTTTAGGACAGGCATATCCTACGAGCAGTACTTC.

The CDR3 sequence: CASSQETSGDYNEQFF. CDR3 sequence (DNA): TGTGCCAGCAGCCAAGAGACTAGCGGGGATTACAATGAGCAGTTCTTC. The chain carries TRBV4-2 and TRBJ2-1; 11 bases align to TRBD2. V lost 0 bases to trimming and J lost 4 bases; unmatched junction nucleotides: 2. Germline V lookup: CDR1 LGHNA, CDR2 YNFKEQ. The CDR3 has 16 residues.

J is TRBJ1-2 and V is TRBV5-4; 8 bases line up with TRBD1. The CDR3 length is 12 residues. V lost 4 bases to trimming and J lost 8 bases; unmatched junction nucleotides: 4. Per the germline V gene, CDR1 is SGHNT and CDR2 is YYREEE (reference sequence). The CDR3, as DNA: TGTGCCAGCAGCCGGACAGGGCTGGGCTACACCTTC. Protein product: CASSRTGLGYTF.

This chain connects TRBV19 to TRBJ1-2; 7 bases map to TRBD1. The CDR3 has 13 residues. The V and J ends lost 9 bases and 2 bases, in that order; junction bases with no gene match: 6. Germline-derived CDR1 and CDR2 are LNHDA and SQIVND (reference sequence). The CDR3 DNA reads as TGTGCCAGCCAGTCGGGACAGAACTATGGCTACACCTTC. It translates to CASQSGQNYGYTF.

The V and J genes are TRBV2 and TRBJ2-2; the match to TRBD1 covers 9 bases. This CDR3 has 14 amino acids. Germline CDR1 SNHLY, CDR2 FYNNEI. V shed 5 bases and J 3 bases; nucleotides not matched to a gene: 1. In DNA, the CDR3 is TGTGCCAGCAGTAGGACAGGGGACACCGGGGAGCTGTTTTTT. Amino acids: CASSRTGDTGELFF.

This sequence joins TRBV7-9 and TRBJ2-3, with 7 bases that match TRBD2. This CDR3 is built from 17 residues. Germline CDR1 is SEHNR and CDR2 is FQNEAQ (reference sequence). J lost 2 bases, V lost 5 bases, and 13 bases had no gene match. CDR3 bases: TGTGCCAGCAGCCCCACCGGGGGGAATAGGATCACAGATACGCAGTATTTT. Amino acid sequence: CASSPTGGNRITDTQYF.

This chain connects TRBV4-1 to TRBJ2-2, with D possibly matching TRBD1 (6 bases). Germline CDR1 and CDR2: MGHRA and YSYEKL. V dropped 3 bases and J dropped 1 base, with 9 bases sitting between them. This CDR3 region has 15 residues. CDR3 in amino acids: CASSHGDKNTGELFF. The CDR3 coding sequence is TGCGCCAGCAGCCATGGGGACAAGAACACCGGGGAGCTGTTTTTT.

The CDR3 nucleotides are TGTGCCAGCTCACCACCCTGGACTAGCGGACGAGCTAGCACAGATACGCAGTATTTT. This gives the protein CASSPPWTSGRASTDTQYF. V and J are TRBV18 and TRBJ2-3; 10 positions agree with TRBD2. CDR3 size: 19 residues. CDR1 is KGHSH and CDR2 is LQKENI in the germline V gene. The V gene end was trimmed by 0 bases and the J gene end by 0 bases; junction bases not matched to a gene: 9.

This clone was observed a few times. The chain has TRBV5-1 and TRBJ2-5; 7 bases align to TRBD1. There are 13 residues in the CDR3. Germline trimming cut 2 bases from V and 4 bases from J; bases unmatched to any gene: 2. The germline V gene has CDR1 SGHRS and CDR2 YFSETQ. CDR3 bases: TGCGCCAGCAGCTTTGCAGGGGGAGAGACCCAGTACTTC. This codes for CASSFAGGETQYF.

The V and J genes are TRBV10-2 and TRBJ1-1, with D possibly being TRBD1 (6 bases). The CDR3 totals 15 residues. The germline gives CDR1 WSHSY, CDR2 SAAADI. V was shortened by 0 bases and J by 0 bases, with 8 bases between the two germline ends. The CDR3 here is CASSESGGVNTEAFF. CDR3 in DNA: TGCGCCAGCAGTGAGTCAGGGGGGGTGAACACTGAAGCTTTCTTT.

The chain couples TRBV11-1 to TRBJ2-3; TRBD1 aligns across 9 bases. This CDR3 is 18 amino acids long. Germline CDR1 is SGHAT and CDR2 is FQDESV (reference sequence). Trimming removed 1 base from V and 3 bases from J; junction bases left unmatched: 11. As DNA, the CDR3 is TGTGCCAGCAGCTTAGGGCGGTGGGGACAGGGAGTAACAGATACGCAGTATTTT. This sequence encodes CASSLGRWGQGVTDTQYF.

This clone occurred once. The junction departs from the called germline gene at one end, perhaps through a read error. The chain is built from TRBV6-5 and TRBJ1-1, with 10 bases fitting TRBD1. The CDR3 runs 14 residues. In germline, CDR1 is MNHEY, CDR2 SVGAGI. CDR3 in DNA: TGTGCCGGCAGATTAACGGGACAGGGGACGGAAGCTTTCTTT. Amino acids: CAGRLTGQGTEAFF.

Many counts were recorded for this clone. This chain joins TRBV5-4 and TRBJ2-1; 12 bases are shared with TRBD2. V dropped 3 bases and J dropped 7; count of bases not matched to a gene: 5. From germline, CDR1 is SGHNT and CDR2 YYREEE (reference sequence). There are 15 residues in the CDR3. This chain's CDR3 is CASSSPGLAGNEQFF. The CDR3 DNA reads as TGTGCCAGCAGCTCTCCGGGACTAGCGGGTAATGAGCAGTTCTTC.

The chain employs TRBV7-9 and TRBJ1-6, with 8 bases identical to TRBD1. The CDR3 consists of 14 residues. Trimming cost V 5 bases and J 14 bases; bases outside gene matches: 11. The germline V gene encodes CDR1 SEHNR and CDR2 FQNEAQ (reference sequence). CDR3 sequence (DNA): TGTGCCAGCAGCCCAGCAGGGGGCCCTCTGGCCCTCCACTTT. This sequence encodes CASSPAGGPLALHF.

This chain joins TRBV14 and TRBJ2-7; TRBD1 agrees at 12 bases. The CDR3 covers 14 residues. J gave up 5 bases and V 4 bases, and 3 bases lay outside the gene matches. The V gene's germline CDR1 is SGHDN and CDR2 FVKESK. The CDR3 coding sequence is TGTGCCAGCAGCCCTGGGACAGGGGGCAACGAGCAGTACTTC. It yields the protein CASSPGTGGNEQYF.

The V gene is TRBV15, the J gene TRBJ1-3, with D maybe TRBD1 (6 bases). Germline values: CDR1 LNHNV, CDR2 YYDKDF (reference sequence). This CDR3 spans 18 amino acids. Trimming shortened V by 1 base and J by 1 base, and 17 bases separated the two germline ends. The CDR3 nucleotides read TGTGCCACCAGCAGAGTAGAAAGACAGGATCCGTCTGGAAACACCATATATTTT. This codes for CATSRVERQDPSGNTIYF. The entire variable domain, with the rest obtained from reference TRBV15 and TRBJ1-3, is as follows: DAMVIQNPRYQVTQFGKPVTLSCSQTLNHNVMYWYQQKSSQAPKLLFHYYDKDFNNEADTPDNFQSRRPNTSFCFLDIRSPGLGDTAMYLCATSRVERQDPSGNTIYFGEGSWLTVV.

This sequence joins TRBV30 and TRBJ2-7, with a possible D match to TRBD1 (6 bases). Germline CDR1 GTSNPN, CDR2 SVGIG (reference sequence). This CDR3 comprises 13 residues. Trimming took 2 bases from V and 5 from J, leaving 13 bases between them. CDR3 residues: CAWSYLQGNEQYF. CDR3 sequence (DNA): TGTGCCTGGAGTTACTTACAGGGTAACGAGCAGTACTTC.

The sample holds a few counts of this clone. CDR3 sequence: CASSDRGSGELFF. The CDR3 bases are TGTGCCAGCAGCGACAGGGGCAGCGGGGAGCTGTTTTTT. The chain joins TRBV9 to TRBJ2-2; the match to TRBD1 covers 7 bases. With 3 bases clipped from V and 7 bases from J, the junction kept 3 bases outside the gene matches. Germline V gene lookup returns CDR1 SGDLS and CDR2 YYNGEE. This CDR3 is 13 amino acids long.